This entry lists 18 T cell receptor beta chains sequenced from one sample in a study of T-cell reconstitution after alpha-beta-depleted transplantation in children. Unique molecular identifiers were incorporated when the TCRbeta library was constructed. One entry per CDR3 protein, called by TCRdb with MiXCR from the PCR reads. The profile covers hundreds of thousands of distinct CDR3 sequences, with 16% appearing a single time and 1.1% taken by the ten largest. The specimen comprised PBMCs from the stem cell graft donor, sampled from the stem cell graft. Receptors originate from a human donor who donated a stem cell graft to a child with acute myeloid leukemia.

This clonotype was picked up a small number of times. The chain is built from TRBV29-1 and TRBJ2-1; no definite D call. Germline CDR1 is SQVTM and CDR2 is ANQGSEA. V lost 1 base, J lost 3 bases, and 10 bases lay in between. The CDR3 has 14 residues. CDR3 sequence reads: CSVEGLLGYNEQFF. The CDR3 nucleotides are TGCAGCGTTGAAGGCCTCCTCGGCTACAATGAGCAGTTCTTC.

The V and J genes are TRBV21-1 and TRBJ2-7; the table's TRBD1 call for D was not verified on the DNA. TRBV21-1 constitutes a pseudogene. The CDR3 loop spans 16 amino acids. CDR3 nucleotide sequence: TGTGCCAGCAGCAAAGCGCTAGGACAGGGAGTTGGGGAGCAGTACGTC. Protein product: CASSKALGQGVGEQYV.

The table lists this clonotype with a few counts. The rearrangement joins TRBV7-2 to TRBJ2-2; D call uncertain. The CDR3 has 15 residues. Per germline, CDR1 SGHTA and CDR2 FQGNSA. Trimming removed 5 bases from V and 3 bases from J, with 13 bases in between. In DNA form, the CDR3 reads TGTGCCAGCAGCCCGCCCATCTACCACACCGGGGAGCTGTTTTTT. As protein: CASSPPIYHTGELFF.

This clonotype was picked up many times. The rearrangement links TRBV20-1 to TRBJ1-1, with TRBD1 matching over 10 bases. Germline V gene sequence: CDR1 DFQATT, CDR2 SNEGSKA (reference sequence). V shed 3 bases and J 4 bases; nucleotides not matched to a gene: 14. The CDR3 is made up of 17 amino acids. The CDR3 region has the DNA TGCAGTGCTAGCGGGACAGGGGTGGTCGGACGCGGCACTGAAGCTTTCTTT. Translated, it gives CSASGTGVVGRGTEAFF.

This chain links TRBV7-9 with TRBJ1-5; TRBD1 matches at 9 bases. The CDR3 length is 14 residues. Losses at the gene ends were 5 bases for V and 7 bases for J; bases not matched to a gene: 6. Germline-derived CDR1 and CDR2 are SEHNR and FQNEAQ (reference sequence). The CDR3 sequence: CASSAETGGQPQHF. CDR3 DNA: TGTGCCAGCAGCGCAGAGACAGGGGGACAGCCCCAGCATTTT.

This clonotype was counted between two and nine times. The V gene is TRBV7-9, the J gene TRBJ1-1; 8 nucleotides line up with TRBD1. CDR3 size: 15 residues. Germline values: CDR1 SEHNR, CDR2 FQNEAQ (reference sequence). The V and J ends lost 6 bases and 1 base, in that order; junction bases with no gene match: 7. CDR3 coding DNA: TGTGCCAGCAGTAACCCAGGGGGCGCGAACACTGAAGCTTTCTTT. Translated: CASSNPGGANTEAFF.

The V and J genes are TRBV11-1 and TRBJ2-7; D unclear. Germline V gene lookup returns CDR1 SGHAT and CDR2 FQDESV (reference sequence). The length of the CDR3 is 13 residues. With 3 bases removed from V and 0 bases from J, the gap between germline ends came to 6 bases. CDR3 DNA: TGTGCCAGCAGCTTCCCCGGCTCCTACGAGCAGTACGTC. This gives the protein CASSFPGSYEQYV.

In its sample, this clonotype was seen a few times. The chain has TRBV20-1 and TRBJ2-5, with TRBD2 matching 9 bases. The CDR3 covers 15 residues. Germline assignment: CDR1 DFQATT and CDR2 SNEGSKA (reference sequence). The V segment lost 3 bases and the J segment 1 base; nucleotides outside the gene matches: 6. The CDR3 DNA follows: TGCAGTGCTAGGGCTAGCGGGGAAATCCAAGAGACCCAGTACTTC. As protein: CSARASGEIQETQYF.

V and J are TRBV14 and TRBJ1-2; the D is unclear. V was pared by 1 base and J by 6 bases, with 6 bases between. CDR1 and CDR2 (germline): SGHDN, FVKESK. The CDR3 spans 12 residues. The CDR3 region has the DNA TGTGCCAGCAGCCAAGGCCTCCATGGCTACACCTTC. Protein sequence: CASSQGLHGYTF. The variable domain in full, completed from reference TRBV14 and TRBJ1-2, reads EAGVTQFPSHSVIEKGQTVTLRCDPISGHDNLYWYRRVMGKEIKFLLHFVKESKQDESGMPNNRFLAERTGGTYSTLKVQPAELEDSGVYFCASSQGLHGYTFGSGTRLTVV.

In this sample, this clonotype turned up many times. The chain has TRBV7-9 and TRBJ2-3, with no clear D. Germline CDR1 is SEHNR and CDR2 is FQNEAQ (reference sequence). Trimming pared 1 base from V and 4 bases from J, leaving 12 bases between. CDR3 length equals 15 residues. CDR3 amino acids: CASSLGAVGADTQYF. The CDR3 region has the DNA TGTGCCAGCAGCTTAGGGGCGGTCGGCGCAGATACGCAGTATTTT.

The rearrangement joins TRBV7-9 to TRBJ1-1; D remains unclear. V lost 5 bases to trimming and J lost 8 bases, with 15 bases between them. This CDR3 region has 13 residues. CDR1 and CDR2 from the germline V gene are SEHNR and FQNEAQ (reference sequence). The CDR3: CASSPMGGSEAFF. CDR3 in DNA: TGTGCCAGCAGCCCTATGGGTGGGTCGGAAGCTTTCTTT.

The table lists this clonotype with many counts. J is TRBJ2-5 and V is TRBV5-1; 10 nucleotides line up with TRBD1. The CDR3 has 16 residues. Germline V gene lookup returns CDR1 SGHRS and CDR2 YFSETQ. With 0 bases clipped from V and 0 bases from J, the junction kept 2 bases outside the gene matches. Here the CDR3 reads CASSLVGQGYQETQYF. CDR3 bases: TGCGCCAGCAGCTTGGTGGGACAGGGGTACCAAGAGACCCAGTACTTC.

The CDR3 DNA is TGCAGTGCTCCAGGGGATCACACCGGGGAGCTGTTTTTT. The encoded protein is CSAPGDHTGELFF. The J gene is TRBJ2-2, the V gene TRBV20-1, with a possible D match to TRBD1 (6 bases). Per the germline V gene, CDR1 is DFQATT and CDR2 is SNEGSKA (reference sequence). This CDR3 comprises 13 residues. Trimming took 5 bases from V and 3 from J, leaving 10 bases between them.

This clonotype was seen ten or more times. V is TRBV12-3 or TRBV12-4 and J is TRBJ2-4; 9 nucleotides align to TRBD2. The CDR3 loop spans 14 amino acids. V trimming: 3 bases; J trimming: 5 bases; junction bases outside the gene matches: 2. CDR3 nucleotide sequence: TGTGCCAGCAGTTTTAGCGGGGGAGAAAACATTCAGTACTTC. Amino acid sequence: CASSFSGGENIQYF.

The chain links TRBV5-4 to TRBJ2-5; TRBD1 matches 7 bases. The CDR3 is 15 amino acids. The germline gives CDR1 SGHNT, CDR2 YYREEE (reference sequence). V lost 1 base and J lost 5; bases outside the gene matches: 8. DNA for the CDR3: TGTGCCAGCAGCTTGTTACAGGGGAGTTGGGAGACCCAGTACTTC. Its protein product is CASSLLQGSWETQYF.

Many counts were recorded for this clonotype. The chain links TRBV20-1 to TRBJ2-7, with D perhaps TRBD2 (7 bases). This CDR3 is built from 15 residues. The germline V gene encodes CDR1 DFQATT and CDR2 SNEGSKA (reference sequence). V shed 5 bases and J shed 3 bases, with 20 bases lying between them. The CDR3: CSASRGGGIGYEQYV. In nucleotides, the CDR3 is TGCAGTGCTTCCCGAGGGGGGGGGATCGGCTACGAGCAGTACGTC.

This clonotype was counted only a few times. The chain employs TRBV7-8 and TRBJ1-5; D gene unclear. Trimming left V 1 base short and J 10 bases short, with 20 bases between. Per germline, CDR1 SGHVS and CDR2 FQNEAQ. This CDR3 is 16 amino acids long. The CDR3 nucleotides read TGTGCCAGCAGCTTAGTCCGGGCTGGCGGTATAGTCCCCCAGCATTTT. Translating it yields CASSLVRAGGIVPQHF.

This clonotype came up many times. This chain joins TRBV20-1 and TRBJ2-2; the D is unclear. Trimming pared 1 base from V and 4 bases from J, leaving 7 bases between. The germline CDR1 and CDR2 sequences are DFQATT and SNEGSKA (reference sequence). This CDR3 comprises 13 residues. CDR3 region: CSARGPGTGELFF. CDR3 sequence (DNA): TGCAGTGCTAGAGGTCCAGGCACCGGGGAGCTGTTTTTT.